Reported below is one T cell receptor (beta chain). What it binds is not known. Both 60 Vbeta primers and 13 Jbeta primers went into the PCR. Methods used by the authors: Roughly 10 million shared chains were among the 65 million to 85 million unique TCR beta chains that a later analysis counted. Assay used: immunoSEQ multiplex PCR; TCRdb lists only in-frame clones, some missing. From that table come the V and J calls and clone size; the DNA was used to work out D and trimming. The sample consists of about 190,000 clones, almost 75% of them appearing once. This entry comes from a study of cytomegalovirus exposure and HLA in healthy donors. Study-wide findings and caveats: CMV serostatus was the only recorded immune exposure for donors.

The donors gave bone marrow, and they were healthy. CDR1 and CDR2 (germline): SNHLY, FYNNEI. This CDR3 region has 18 residues. V lost 6 bases, J lost 0 bases, and 21 bases lay in between. Sequencing was carried out using PBMCs. This sequence originates from a woman younger than 45 in good health and CMV-seropositive. The chain carries TRBV2 and TRBJ2-1; no clear D gene. CDR3 nucleotides: TGTGCCAGCAGGAGAACCGAAGCCCGTCGTAGCTCCTACAATGAGCAGTTCTTC. Translating gives CASRRTEARRSSYNEQFF.